These 2 T cell receptor beta chains were sequenced from one sample in a study of control samples from healthy donors and cancer patients. Generated by immunoSEQ multiplex PCR, the TCRdb table keeps only in-frame clones and is missing some. The sample has roughly 190,000 clones. Sequencing was carried out using blood. Receptors originate from a woman aged 25 to 39 in good health.

The V and J genes are TRBV10-3 and TRBJ1-1; no definite D call. The CDR3 is made up of 13 amino acids. Between the trimmed V and J ends, which lost 5 bases and 2 bases, there was a span of 9 bases. From germline, CDR1 is ENHRY and CDR2 SYGVKD. The CDR3 spells CAISSSLNTEAFF. The CDR3 nucleotides read TGTGCCATCAGTTCCAGTCTTAACACTGAAGCTTTCTTT.

In DNA form, the CDR3 reads TGTGCCAGTACCCTGGACAGTCGGTTCAGTCGTGGCTACACCTTC. Its protein is CASTLDSRFSRGYTF. This rearrangement joins TRBV19 to TRBJ1-2, with a tentative D call TRBD1 (6 bases). Germline V gene lookup returns CDR1 LNHDA and CDR2 SQIVND (reference sequence). Trimming pared 7 bases from V and 7 bases from J, leaving 22 bases between. This CDR3 has 15 amino acids.